Each of the 29 T cell receptor beta chains below was sequenced from the same sample in a study of CD8 T cells in Susac syndrome. RNA was extracted with the RNeasy kit, and a quantity of about 0.45 to 1 ug was reverse transcribed using random hexamers. TCRdb redid the calling of the immunoSEQ multiplex PCR reads with MiXCR, one entry per CDR3 protein. The sample has approximately 190,000 distinct CDR3 sequences, approximately 94% seen once. The sample consisted of CD4+ T cells from PBMCs. Source of these receptors: a human donor with Susac syndrome.

This rearrangement joins TRBV5-1 to TRBJ1-2; TRBD1 matches 7 bases. Germline V lookup: CDR1 SGHRS, CDR2 YFSETQ. This CDR3 has 14 amino acids. J lost 1 base, V lost 5 bases, and 5 bases had no gene match. The CDR3: CASRTGALNYGYTF. The CDR3 DNA sequence: TGCGCCAGCAGAACAGGGGCTCTTAACTATGGCTACACCTTC.

V and J are TRBV28 and TRBJ2-5; D might be TRBD2 (5 bases). Per the germline V gene, CDR1 is MDHEN and CDR2 is SYDVKM. V was trimmed by 2 bases and J by 7 bases, leaving 8 bases between them. The length of the CDR3 is 12 residues. The CDR3 protein is CASSLTAGTQYF. The DNA for the CDR3 is TGTGCCAGCAGTTTAACCGCGGGGACCCAGTACTTC.

This chain connects TRBV20-1 to TRBJ2-3; D may be TRBD2 (6 bases). Trimming left V 3 bases short and J 4 bases short, with 17 bases between. Germline assignment: CDR1 DFQATT and CDR2 SNEGSKA (reference sequence). The CDR3 consists of 15 residues. CDR3 sequence (DNA): TGCAGTGCTAGGCAAGGGGAGACTAGTTCAGATACGCAGTATTTT. Translated, it gives CSARQGETSSDTQYF.

V is TRBV7-2 and J is TRBJ1-6, with 10 positions matching TRBD1. Trimming at V came to 3 bases and at J to 11 bases, leaving 4 bases not matched to a gene. The CDR3 is 14 residues long. Germline CDR1 reads SGHTA; CDR2 reads FQGNSA. The chain's CDR3 is CASSLDRGAPPLHF. DNA for the CDR3: TGTGCCAGCAGCTTGGACAGGGGGGCTCCACCCCTCCACTTT. Variable domain in full (rest from reference TRBV7-2 and TRBJ1-6): GAGVSQSPSNKVTEKGKDVELRCDPISGHTALYWYRQSLGQGLEFLIYFQGNSAPDKSGLPSDRFSAERTGGSVSTLTIQRTQQEDSAVYLCASSLDRGAPPLHFGNGTRLTVT.

The chain couples TRBV30 to TRBJ1-5, with TRBD1 identical over 8 bases. Unmatched junction bases numbered 9, after V lost 0 bases and J lost 5 bases. In germline, CDR1 is GTSNPN, CDR2 SVGIG (reference sequence). The CDR3 extends over 16 amino acids. CDR3 protein: CAWSVIGDRGDQPQHF. The CDR3 nucleotides are TGTGCCTGGAGTGTAATCGGAGACAGGGGAGATCAGCCCCAGCATTTT.

This clonotype appeared once. The genes are TRBV29-1 and TRBJ1-2, with TRBD1 as a possible D gene (6 bases). The CDR3 contains 12 residues. Deletions cut 5 bases from V and 7 bases from J, with 14 bases between. Germline V gives CDR1 SQVTM, CDR2 ANQGSEA. CDR3 protein: CSVLQGFGGYTF. The CDR3 region has the DNA TGCAGCGTTCTACAGGGTTTCGGTGGCTACACCTTC.

Here the CDR3 DNA reads TGTGCCAGCAGTTTATACCTGGGACAGGCGGCAGATACGCAGTATTTT. This gives the protein CASSLYLGQAADTQYF. The chain recombines TRBV28 with TRBJ2-3, with 8 bases matching TRBD1. This CDR3 is 16 amino acids long. V shed 1 base, J shed 4 bases, and the junction held 7 bases outside the gene matches. The germline CDR1 and CDR2 sequences are MDHEN and SYDVKM.

The chain joins TRBV12-3 or TRBV12-4 to TRBJ2-3, with 10 nucleotides matching TRBD2. The V segment lost 3 bases and the J segment 5 bases; nucleotides outside the gene matches: 2. This CDR3 comprises 14 residues. The CDR3 loop reads CASSLASGGDTQYF. CDR3 bases: TGTGCCAGCAGTTTGGCTAGCGGGGGAGATACGCAGTATTTT.

This chain links TRBV9 with TRBJ2-1; D is ambiguous. CDR1 SGDLS and CDR2 YYNGEE come from the germline V gene. CDR3 length: 13 residues. Trimming stripped 5 bases from V and 5 bases from J, with 11 bases between. CDR3 DNA sequence: TGTGCCAGCAGAGGAACTACGAACAATGAGCAGTTCTTC. This gives the protein CASRGTTNNEQFF.

The chain links TRBV7-6 to TRBJ2-1; TRBD2 matches at 8 bases. Germline CDR1 SGHVS, CDR2 FNYEAQ. V shed 2 bases and J 6 bases; nucleotides not matched to a gene: 3. The CDR3 loop spans 14 amino acids. CDR3 DNA sequence: TGTGCCAGCAGCTTAATTCTAGCGGGCAATGAGCAGTTCTTC. This gives the protein CASSLILAGNEQFF.

V usage is TRBV18 and J usage is TRBJ1-1, with D possibly being TRBD1 (5 bases). The ends were cut back, 3 bases at V and 3 bases at J, with 17 bases in the middle. The CDR3 is made up of 16 amino acids. CDR1 and CDR2 from the germline V gene are KGHSH and LQKENI. DNA for the CDR3: TGTGCCAGCTCACCCCTCGGAATCCAGGGTGACACTGAAGCTTTCTTT. Translated: CASSPLGIQGDTEAFF.

V and J are TRBV30 and TRBJ1-2; perhaps TRBD1 as D (5 bases). Looked up from germline, CDR1 is GTSNPN and CDR2 is SVGIG (reference sequence). V dropped 8 bases and J dropped 7 bases, with 8 bases sitting between them. The CDR3 contains 9 residues. This chain's CDR3 is CAGGVGYTF. The CDR3 DNA sequence: TGTGCCGGAGGGGTTGGCTACACCTTC.

The chain uses TRBV4-1 and TRBJ1-2, with D possibly TRBD1 on 6 matching bases. The CDR3 has 15 residues. Trimming removed 3 bases from V and 0 bases from J, with 11 bases in between. CDR1 is MGHRA, CDR2 YSYEKL, per germline. This chain's CDR3 is CASSQADSPNYGYTF. CDR3 bases: TGCGCCAGCAGCCAGGCGGACAGTCCTAACTATGGCTACACCTTC.

The V call is TRBV9, the J call TRBJ1-2; no clear D gene. V was trimmed by 0 bases and J by 6 bases, leaving 15 bases between them. CDR1 is SGDLS, CDR2 YYNGEE, per germline. This CDR3 is built from 15 residues. CDR3 sequence: CASSVAGKGPHGYTF. The CDR3 nucleotides are TGTGCCAGCAGCGTAGCTGGAAAAGGGCCCCATGGCTACACCTTC.

The J gene is TRBJ2-5, the V gene TRBV12-3 or TRBV12-4; 9 bases agree with TRBD2. With V trimmed by 6 bases and J by 1 base, 3 bases remained unmatched. The CDR3 extends over 14 amino acids. The CDR3 is CASSRSGGQETQYF. CDR3 DNA sequence: TGTGCCAGCAGCCGTAGCGGGGGCCAAGAGACCCAGTACTTC.

The count of this clonotype is one. This chain joins TRBV20-1 and TRBJ1-1; perhaps TRBD1 as D (5 bases). Germline CDR1 reads DFQATT; CDR2 reads SNEGSKA (reference sequence). Between the trimmed V and J ends, which lost 5 bases and 3 bases, there was a span of 16 bases. This CDR3 contains 14 residues. The CDR3 DNA reads TGCAGTGCTTCGGGACTCTGGGGCTACACTGAAGCTTTCTTT. It encodes CSASGLWGYTEAFF.

The chain employs TRBV2 and TRBJ2-3; a weak D match, TRBD2 (6 bases). The CDR3 totals 14 residues. The germline V gene has CDR1 SNHLY and CDR2 FYNNEI. Between the trimmed V and J ends, which lost 6 bases and 0 bases, there was a span of 10 bases. The CDR3 protein is CASRGDFSTDTQYF. The CDR3 DNA follows: TGTGCCAGCAGGGGGGACTTTAGCACAGATACGCAGTATTTT.

The chain recombines TRBV29-1 with TRBJ2-2; 8 nucleotides align to TRBD1. Germline lookup yields CDR1 SQVTM and CDR2 ANQGSEA. V trimming: 7 bases; J trimming: 3 bases; junction bases outside the gene matches: 4. The CDR3 is 13 residues long. The CDR3 region has the DNA TGCAGCGCAGGACAGGGAGACACCGGGGAGCTGTTTTTT. Translation: CSAGQGDTGELFF.

J is TRBJ2-3 and V is TRBV24-1; TRBD1 matches 8 bases. The CDR3 runs to 13 residues. J was trimmed by 5 bases and V by 11 bases; bases with no gene match: 8. Germline V gives CDR1 KGHDR, CDR2 SFDVKD. CDR3 protein: CAIRTGTGDTQYF. Written as DNA, the CDR3 is TGTGCCATTAGGACAGGGACAGGAGATACGCAGTATTTT.

The chain joins TRBV3-1 to TRBJ2-4; D gene ambiguous. CDR1 is LGHDT, CDR2 YNNKEL, per germline (reference sequence). The V and J ends lost 0 bases and 0 bases respectively, with 6 bases between them. CDR3 length: 15 amino acids. CDR3 DNA sequence: TGTGCCAGCAGCCAAGATACTCAAGCCAAAAACATTCAGTACTTC. Translation gives CASSQDTQAKNIQYF.

This clonotype is a singleton in its sample. The J gene is TRBJ2-5, the V gene TRBV30, with a weak D call TRBD2 (6 bases). V lost 1 base and J 4 bases, leaving 10 bases between the germline ends. The germline gives CDR1 GTSNPN, CDR2 SVGIG (reference sequence). CDR3 length: 13 amino acids. The CDR3, as DNA: TGTGCCTGGAGTGCCGGACTATTAGAGACCCAGTACTTC. It specifies CAWSAGLLETQYF. The full variable domain, completed using reference TRBV30 and TRBJ2-5, is SQTIHQWPATLVQPVGSPLSLECTVEGTSNPNLYWYRQAAGRGLQLLFYSVGIGQISSEVPQNLSASRPQDRQFILSSKKLLLSDSGFYLCAWSAGLLETQYFGPGTRLLVL.

The genes are TRBV7-9 and TRBJ2-7; tentative D call: TRBD1 (6 bases). Germline V gene lookup returns CDR1 SEHNR and CDR2 FQNEAQ (reference sequence). This CDR3 is 14 amino acids long. Deletions cut 1 base from V and 2 bases from J, with 9 bases between. CDR3 amino acids: CASSLDRAPYEQYF. Written as DNA, the CDR3 is TGTGCCAGCAGCTTAGACAGGGCACCCTACGAGCAGTACTTC.

This sequence joins TRBV6-5 and TRBJ1-6; 8 positions match TRBD1. The length of the CDR3 is 14 residues. Germline V gives CDR1 MNHEY, CDR2 SVGAGI. Losses at the gene ends were 4 bases for V and 9 bases for J; bases not matched to a gene: 5. The CDR3 is CASSLQGASSPLHF. For the CDR3, the DNA is TGTGCCAGCAGTTTGCAGGGGGCAAGTTCACCCCTCCACTTT.

The chain has TRBV11-2 and TRBJ2-7; D is perhaps TRBD2 (6 bases). V lost 5 bases, J lost 6 bases, and 20 bases lay in between. This CDR3 comprises 15 residues. The V gene's germline CDR1 is SGHAT and CDR2 FQNNGV. The CDR3 DNA is TGTGCCAGCAGCCCCCATGGGGGGATGGTGGGCGAGCAGTACTTC. This sequence encodes CASSPHGGMVGEQYF.

The chain has TRBV18 and TRBJ1-6; no definite D call. Trimming shortened V by 3 bases and J by 0 bases, and 6 bases separated the two germline ends. The CDR3 length is 15 residues. Germline V gene data show CDR1 as KGHSH and CDR2 as LQKENI. The CDR3 here is CASSPTSSYNSPLHF. The DNA of the CDR3 is TGTGCCAGCTCACCGACGAGCTCCTATAATTCACCCCTCCACTTT.

The chain links TRBV7-2 to TRBJ2-3, with D uncertain. CDR1 and CDR2 (germline): SGHTA, FQGNSA. V was pared by 5 bases and J by 4 bases, with 10 bases between. The CDR3 sequence is 13 residues long. CDR3 amino acids: CASSPHPADTQYF. The CDR3 nucleotides read TGTGCCAGCAGCCCCCATCCCGCAGATACGCAGTATTTT.

For the CDR3, the DNA is TGTGCCAGCAGCTTTCTACAGGGGACAGATACGCAGTATTTT. Its protein is CASSFLQGTDTQYF. V is TRBV11-1 and J is TRBJ2-3, with 7 bases lining up with TRBD1. Germline V gene data show CDR1 as SGHAT and CDR2 as FQDESV (reference sequence). The length of the CDR3 is 14 residues. J gave up 3 bases and V 3 bases, and 3 bases lay outside the gene matches.

The V gene is TRBV28, the J gene TRBJ1-2, with 7 bases aligning to TRBD1. This CDR3 has 15 residues. CDR1 MDHEN and CDR2 SYDVKM come from the germline V gene. Trimming at V came to 4 bases and at J to 4 bases, leaving 9 bases not matched to a gene. The chain's CDR3 is CASSSEPGTAYGYTF. The CDR3 DNA reads as TGTGCCAGCAGTTCGGAACCCGGGACAGCCTATGGCTACACCTTC.

This chain joins TRBV20-1 and TRBJ2-1, with TRBD2 matching 13 bases. Per germline, CDR1 DFQATT and CDR2 SNEGSKA (reference sequence). The ends lost 1 base at V and 4 bases at J; junction bases unmatched: 7. This CDR3 contains 17 residues. This CDR3 is CSARAPMTSGGYNEQFF. The CDR3 region has the DNA TGCAGTGCTAGAGCACCGATGACTAGCGGGGGGTACAATGAGCAGTTCTTC.